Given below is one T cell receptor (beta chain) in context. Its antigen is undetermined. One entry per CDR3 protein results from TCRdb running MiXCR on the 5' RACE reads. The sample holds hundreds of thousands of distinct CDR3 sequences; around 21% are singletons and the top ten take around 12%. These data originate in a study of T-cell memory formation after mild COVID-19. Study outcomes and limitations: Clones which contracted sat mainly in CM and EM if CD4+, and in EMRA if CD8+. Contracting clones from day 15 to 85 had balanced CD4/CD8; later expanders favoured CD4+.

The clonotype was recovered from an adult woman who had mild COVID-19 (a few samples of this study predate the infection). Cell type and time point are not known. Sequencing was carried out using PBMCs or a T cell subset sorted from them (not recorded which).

CDR3 in amino acids: CSAPSGGNYGYTF. In nucleotides, the CDR3 is TGCAGTGCCCCATCCGGGGGAAACTATGGCTACACCTTC. This sequence joins TRBV20-1 and TRBJ1-2; a possible D gene is TRBD1 (5 bases). V shed 6 bases and J shed 2 bases, with 13 bases lying between them. The V gene's germline CDR1 is DFQATT and CDR2 SNEGSKA (reference sequence). The CDR3 is made up of 13 amino acids.